This entry concerns a single T cell receptor beta chain. Its antigen is currently unknown. The CDR3 covers 14 residues. Per germline, CDR1 SEHNR and CDR2 FQNEAQ (reference sequence). The entry originates in a study of CXCR3-negative and CXCR3-positive naive CD8 T cells. Definition of naive CD8+ T cells rested on a CD45RO-CCR7+CD27+CD95- profile. General study findings and limits: Naive cells positive for CXCR3 carried more hydrophobic TRB CDR3s than CXCR3-negative ones. It was found that naive subsets had comparable surface CD5, and TCR strength was inferred from TRB CDR3 properties. Similar TRBV-TRBJ usage was seen in naive cells (both CXCR3-negative and CXCR3-positive), but memory cells differed.

5' RACE that incorporated UMI labels was used to prepare the TRB cDNA libraries. TCRdb reprocessed the 5' RACE reads and stores each CDR3 protein as one record, lacking DNA. The table for this sample gives 100,000 to 150,000 distinct CDR3 sequences. The chain links TRBV7-9 to TRBJ2-5; TCRdb returns TRBD2, unconfirmable since there is no DNA. This sequence was found in a human donor in good health. Some clones in this sample may be carry-over from other donors' samples. Specimen: naive CXCR3+ CD8+ T cells from blood. Documented subset: CD45RO-CCR7+CD27+CD95- naive CD8+ T cells expressing CXCR3 (TNR3+). Here the CDR3 reads CASSPREEQETQYF.